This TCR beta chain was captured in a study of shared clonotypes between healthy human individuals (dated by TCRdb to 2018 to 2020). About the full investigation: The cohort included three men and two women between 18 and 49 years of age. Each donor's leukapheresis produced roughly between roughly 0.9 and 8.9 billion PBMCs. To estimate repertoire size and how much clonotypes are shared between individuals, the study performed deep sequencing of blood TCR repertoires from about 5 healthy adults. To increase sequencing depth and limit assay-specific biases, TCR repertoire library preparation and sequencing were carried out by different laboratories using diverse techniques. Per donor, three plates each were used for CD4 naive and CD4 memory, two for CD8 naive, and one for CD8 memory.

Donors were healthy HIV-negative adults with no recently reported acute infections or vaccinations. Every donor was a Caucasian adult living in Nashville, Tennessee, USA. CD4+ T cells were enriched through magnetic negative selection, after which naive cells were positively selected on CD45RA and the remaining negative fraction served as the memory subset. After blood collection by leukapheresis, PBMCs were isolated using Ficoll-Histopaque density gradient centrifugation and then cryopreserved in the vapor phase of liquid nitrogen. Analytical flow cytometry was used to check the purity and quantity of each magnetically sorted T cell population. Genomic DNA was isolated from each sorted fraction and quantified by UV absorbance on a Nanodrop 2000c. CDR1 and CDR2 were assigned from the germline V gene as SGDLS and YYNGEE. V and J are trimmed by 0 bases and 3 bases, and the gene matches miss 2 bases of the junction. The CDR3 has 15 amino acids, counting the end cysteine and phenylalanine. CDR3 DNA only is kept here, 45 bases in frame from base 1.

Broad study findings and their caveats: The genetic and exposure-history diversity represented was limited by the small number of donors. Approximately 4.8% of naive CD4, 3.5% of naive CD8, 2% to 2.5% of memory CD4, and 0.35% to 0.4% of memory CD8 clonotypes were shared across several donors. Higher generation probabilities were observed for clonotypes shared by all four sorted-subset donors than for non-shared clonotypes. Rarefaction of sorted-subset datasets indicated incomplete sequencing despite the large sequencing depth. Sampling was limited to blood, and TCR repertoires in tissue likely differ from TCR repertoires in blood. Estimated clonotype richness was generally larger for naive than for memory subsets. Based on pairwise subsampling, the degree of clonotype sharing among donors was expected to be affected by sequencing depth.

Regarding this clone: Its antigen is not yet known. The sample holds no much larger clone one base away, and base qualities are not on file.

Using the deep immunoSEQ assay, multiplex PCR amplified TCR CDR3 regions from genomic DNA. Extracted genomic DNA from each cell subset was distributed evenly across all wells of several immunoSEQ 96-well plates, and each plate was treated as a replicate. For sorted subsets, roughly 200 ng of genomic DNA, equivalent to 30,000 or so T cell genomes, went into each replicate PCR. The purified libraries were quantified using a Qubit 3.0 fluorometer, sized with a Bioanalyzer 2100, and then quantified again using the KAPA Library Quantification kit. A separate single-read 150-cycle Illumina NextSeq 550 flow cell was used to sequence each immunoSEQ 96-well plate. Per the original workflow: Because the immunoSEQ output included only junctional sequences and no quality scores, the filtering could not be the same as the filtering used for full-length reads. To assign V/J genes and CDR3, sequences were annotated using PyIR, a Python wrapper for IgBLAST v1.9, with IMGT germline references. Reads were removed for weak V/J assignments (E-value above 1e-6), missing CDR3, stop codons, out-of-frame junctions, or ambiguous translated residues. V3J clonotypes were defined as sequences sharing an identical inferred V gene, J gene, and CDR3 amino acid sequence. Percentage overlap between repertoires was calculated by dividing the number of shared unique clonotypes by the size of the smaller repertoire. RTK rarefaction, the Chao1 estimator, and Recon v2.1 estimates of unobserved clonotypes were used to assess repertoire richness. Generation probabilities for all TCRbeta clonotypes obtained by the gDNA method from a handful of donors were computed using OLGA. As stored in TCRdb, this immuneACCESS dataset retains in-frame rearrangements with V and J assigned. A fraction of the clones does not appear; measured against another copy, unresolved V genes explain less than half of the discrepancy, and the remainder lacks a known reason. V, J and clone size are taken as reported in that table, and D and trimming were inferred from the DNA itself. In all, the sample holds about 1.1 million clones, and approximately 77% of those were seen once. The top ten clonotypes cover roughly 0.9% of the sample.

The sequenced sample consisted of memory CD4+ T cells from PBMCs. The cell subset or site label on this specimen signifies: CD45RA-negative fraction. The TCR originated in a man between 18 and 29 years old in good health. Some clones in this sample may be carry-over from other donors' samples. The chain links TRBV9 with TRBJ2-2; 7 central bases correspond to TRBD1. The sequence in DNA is TGTGCCAGCAGCGTAGGAGGGGGCGACACCGGGGAGCTGTTTTTT. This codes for CASSVGGGDTGELFF.